The 7 T cell receptor beta chains below come from one sample, sequenced in a study of blood T cell repertoires in COVID-19. Using immunoSEQ multiplex PCR, the repertoire was profiled, and TCRdb retains in-frame clones only, with some absent. Among approximately 210,000 clones listed, about four fifths were seen once. The sample was peripheral blood. Source of these receptors: a woman aged 50 to 65 with acute or convalescent COVID-19.

The chain carries TRBV6-2 or TRBV6-3 and TRBJ1-5; no clear D gene. Trimming took 0 bases from V and 3 from J, leaving 6 bases between them. The length of the CDR3 is 14 residues. Germline lookup yields CDR1 MNHEY and CDR2 SVGEGT. In DNA form, the CDR3 reads TGTGCCAGCAGTTACTCATCCTCCAATCAGCCCCAGCATTTT. This codes for CASSYSSSNQPQHF.

The chain couples TRBV6-1 to TRBJ1-3, with TRBD1 matching 8 bases. Germline CDR1 reads MNHNS; CDR2 reads SASEGT. CDR3 length equals 16 residues. Losses at the gene ends were 5 bases for V and 0 bases for J; bases not matched to a gene: 6. In DNA form, the CDR3 reads TGTGCCAGCAGTCAAGGACAGGGATACTCTGGAAACACCATATATTTT. Protein: CASSQGQGYSGNTIYF.

The J gene is TRBJ1-1, the V gene TRBV16, with D tentatively TRBD1 (5 bases). This CDR3 has 14 amino acids. V was clipped by 11 bases and J by 0 bases, with 16 bases between them. Germline V lookup: CDR1 KGHSY, CDR2 FQNENV. The CDR3 nucleotides are TGTGCCGGCCAGCCCGGACACATGAACACTGAAGCTTTCTTT. This gives the protein CAGQPGHMNTEAFF.

The chain carries TRBV6-5 and TRBJ2-7; the D gene is possibly TRBD1 (6 bases). The V gene's germline CDR1 is MNHEY and CDR2 SVGAGI. The CDR3 length is 12 residues. Trimming removed 6 bases from V and 4 bases from J, with 10 bases in between. The CDR3 is CASRGGRYEQYF. CDR3 DNA: TGTGCCAGCAGAGGGGGAAGGTACGAGCAGTACTTC.

As DNA, the CDR3 is TGTGCCAGCACCGCCGGGGGATTGCCACAAGAGACCCAGTACTTC. Encoded protein: CASTAGGLPQETQYF. The V gene is TRBV2, the J gene TRBJ2-5, with a possible D match to TRBD2 (6 bases). V was pared by 7 bases and J by 2 bases, with 17 bases between. The CDR3 is 15 residues long. Looked up from germline, CDR1 is SNHLY and CDR2 is FYNNEI. Full variable domain (outside the CDR3, taken from reference TRBV2 and TRBJ2-5): EPEVTQTPSHQVTQMGQEVILRCVPISNHLYFYWYRQILGQKVEFLVSFYNNEISEKSEIFDDQFSVERPDGSNFTLKIRSTKLEDSAMYFCASTAGGLPQETQYFGPGTRLLVL.

This chain joins TRBV2 and TRBJ2-2; TRBD2 matches at 8 bases. The CDR3 loop spans 16 amino acids. The V and J ends lost 4 bases and 6 bases, in that order; junction bases with no gene match: 10. Germline lookup yields CDR1 SNHLY and CDR2 FYNNEI. The CDR3 bases are TGTGCCAGCAGTGGGTGGACTAGCAATATCGCCGGGGAGCTGTTTTTT. Its protein is CASSGWTSNIAGELFF. The whole variable domain, filled in from reference TRBV2 and TRBJ2-2, reads EPEVTQTPSHQVTQMGQEVILRCVPISNHLYFYWYRQILGQKVEFLVSFYNNEISEKSEIFDDQFSVERPDGSNFTLKIRSTKLEDSAMYFCASSGWTSNIAGELFFGEGSRLTVL.

The chain joins TRBV27 to TRBJ1-2; perhaps TRBD1 as D (6 bases). The CDR3 extends over 13 amino acids. Per germline, CDR1 MNHEY and CDR2 SMNVEV (reference sequence). Trimming cost V 7 bases and J 3 bases, with 12 bases left between them. The DNA for the CDR3 is TGTGCCAGCAAGGGGGGGAACGACTATGGCTACACCTTC. It encodes CASKGGNDYGYTF.